This TCR beta chain originates from a study of blood T cell repertoires in COVID-19 (dated by TCRdb to 2018 to 2020). Study-wide context: Collaborator samples came from the United States, Italy and Spain and covered acute and convalescent phases of COVID-19. The sample metadata nearly always contained a de-identified subject ID, COVID-19 status, age in years and sex. The material from the prospective study consisted of cDNA or gDNA derived from T cells, B-cell-depleted T cells, or PBMCs. Samples were obtained from the ongoing ImmuneRACE study (first 160 participants) and from about 1,300 subjects provided by 6 global collaborators. The repertoires were made available in a free public database intended to serve as a resource for research on the immune response to SARS-CoV-2. Subjects who had been exposed to COVID-19, were actively infected with it, or had recovered from it provided the deeply sampled blood TCRbeta repertoires that made up the dataset. Where HLA class I and class II types were available, the types were taken from metadata supplied by the sample provider, not from assay-based typing. Broader findings and caveats from the paper: How much clinical and demographic metadata was included differed by source and by participant, and the metadata was provided uncurated.

TCRbeta CDR3 regions were amplified from genomic DNA by means of the immunoSEQ Assay, a bias-controlled multiplex PCR. The authors' pipeline ran thus. Nucleated cell counts per sample were estimated from amplification of reference gene primers within the assay. To quantify the absolute abundance of each unique TCRbeta CDR3 rearrangement, sequence reads were collapsed and filtered. For each sample, productive Simpson clonality was calculated by taking the square root of Simpson's diversity index across productive rearrangements. TCRdb obtained this table from immuneACCESS and retained in-frame rearrangements with V and J assigned. These tables miss some clones; where compared with another copy, unresolved V genes account for less than half of the shortfall, and the remainder is unexplained. D and trimming were read from the DNA, whereas the V and J calls and clone size are those reported in that table. The sample profile shows more than 80,000 clones; 90% of them were found once. Approximately 7% of the sample rests with the top ten.

Turning to this clone: Its recognized antigen is unknown. The input lacks base qualities; no much larger clone sits a single base away.

One collaborating source in Seattle enrolled patients during active infection and followed them longitudinally through the course of disease. Collaborating institutions collected whole blood in K2EDTA tubes following their own protocols. For TCRbeta analysis, collaborators shipped samples as frozen whole blood, isolated PBMCs, or DNA extracted from either of those sample types. Sequenced: peripheral blood. This clonotype was obtained from a man younger than 35 with COVID-19, enrolled during active disease.

The nucleotide sequence reads as follows: TGTGCCAGTAGTGGACAGGGGCAGCACTACGAGCAGTACTTC. Its product reads: CASSGQGQHYEQYF. The rearrangement joined TRBV19 to TRBJ2-7, and TRBD1 matches 9 of the central bases. From the germline V gene (reference sequence), CDR1 is LNHDA and CDR2 is SQIVND. Inclusive of the bounding cysteine and phenylalanine, the CDR3 is 14 residues long. Only the CDR3 region is kept as DNA, spanning 42 bases read in frame from base 1. From V the trimming removes 5 bases and from J it removes 3 bases, while the gene matches leave 5 bases of the junction unaccounted for.